The TCR beta chain under discussion was sequenced for a study of early T cells in non-severe SARS-CoV-2 infection (dated by TCRdb to about 2021). With regard to the full study: TCR sequencing used bulk RNA from unsorted whole blood, so alpha and beta chains could not be paired.

The CDR3 starts with the cysteine, ends with the phenylalanine, and has 14 residues. Just the 42-base CDR3 DNA is kept, in frame starting at base 1. CDR1 and CDR2, looked up from the germline V gene, are SGHTA and FQGNSA. Deletion took 2 bases off V and 6 bases off J, with a span of 13 bases between the germline ends. Set within a cohort of healthcare workers in London, UK, this nested case-control study involved weekly PCR testing of nasopharyngeal swabs along with blood sampling. Between 23 and 31 March 2020, the week of the UK lockdown, healthcare workers were enrolled and then followed up weekly for as long as 16 weeks. Library preparation was by 5' RACE. Sequencer: NextSeq 500. The TCR library protocol attached unique molecular identifiers to individual cDNA molecules to correct for sequencing error and PCR bias. TCR alpha and beta chains were both sequenced, and the abundances of alpha and beta sequences in each sample were closely correlated with each other. In the original analysis: Decombinator V4 was used to perform V gene, J gene and CDR3 annotation of TCR sequences. Expanded TCRs were defined as changing significantly between any two time points under a Poisson model with p below 0.0001. TCR abundances were normalised to the total number of TCRs sequenced per sample and were expressed as counts per million. TRAV1-2 paired with TRAJ12, TRAJ20 or TRAJ33 defined MAIT TCRs, while TRAV10 paired with TRAJ18 defined iNKT TCRs. VDJdb, accessed 1 November 2021, was searched for CMV, EBV and SARS-CoV-2 annotated TCRs, excluding TCRs annotated for multiple antigens. Through fastp at Q25 and MiXCR, TCRdb rebuilt clones from the public reads, retaining in-frame beta chains. Entries that share a CDR3 protein sequence are merged under the most common genes and DNA. None of the V and J calls come from the authors' own analysis; TCRdb made them. Here the sample has tens of thousands of distinct CDR3 sequences; under 12% occur a single time. The ten largest account for 6% to 8% of the sample.

Ten or more counts support this clonotype. The target of this receptor is not known. No qualities accompany the bases; no much larger clone lies one base away. The study at large found these results: Matching against VDJdb was skewed toward anti-spike CD8 responses, likely underestimated virus-specific expansions, and missed private and CD4 specificities.

The rearrangement joined TRBV7-2 to TRBJ2-5; TRBD1 is a possible D gene, resting on 6 matching bases. Material for sequencing was whole blood. This receptor was obtained from an adult who was a healthcare worker with PCR-confirmed SARS-CoV-2 infection or an uninfected control (not recorded which). The CDR3 region reads CASSLNAGAKTQYF. DNA sequence: TGTGCCAGCAGCTTAAATGCAGGGGCCAAGACCCAGTACTTC.